This section outlines one T cell receptor beta chain sequence together with its context. The data originate from a study of blood T cell repertoires in COVID-19. The data were produced by immunoSEQ multiplex PCR, yet TCRdb's version contains in-frame clones alone and is incomplete. Of roughly 400,000 clones listed, roughly nine tenths are singletons. This TCR came from a man younger than 45 who had recovered from COVID-19. Sequenced sample: PBMCs or T cells enriched from blood (not recorded which).

CDR3 amino acids: CAFGTGQLNTEAFF. CDR3 DNA: TGTGCCTTCGGGACAGGCCAACTGAACACTGAAGCTTTCTTT. The rearrangement links TRBV10-3 to TRBJ1-1, with 8 bases lining up with TRBD1. The CDR3 loop spans 14 amino acids. Looked up from germline, CDR1 is ENHRY and CDR2 is SYGVKD. V lost 11 bases and J lost 0; bases outside the gene matches: 8.